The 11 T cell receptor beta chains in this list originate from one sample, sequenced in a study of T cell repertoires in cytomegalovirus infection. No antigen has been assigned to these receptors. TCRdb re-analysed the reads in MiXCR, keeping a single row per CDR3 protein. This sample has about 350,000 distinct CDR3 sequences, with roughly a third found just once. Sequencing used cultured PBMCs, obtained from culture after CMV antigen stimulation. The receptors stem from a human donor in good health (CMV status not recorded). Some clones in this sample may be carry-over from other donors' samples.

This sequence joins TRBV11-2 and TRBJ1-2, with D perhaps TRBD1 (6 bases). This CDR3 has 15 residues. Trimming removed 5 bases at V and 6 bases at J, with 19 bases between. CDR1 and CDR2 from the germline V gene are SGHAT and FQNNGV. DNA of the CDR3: TGTGCCAGCAGCCCCCTTGGTCGGCAGGGGCATGGCTACACCTTC. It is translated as CASSPLGRQGHGYTF.

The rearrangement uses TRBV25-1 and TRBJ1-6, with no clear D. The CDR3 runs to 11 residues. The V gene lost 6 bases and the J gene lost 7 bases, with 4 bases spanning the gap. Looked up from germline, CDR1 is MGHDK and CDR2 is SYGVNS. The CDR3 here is CASSRNSPLHF. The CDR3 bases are TGTGCCAGCAGCCGAAATTCACCCCTCCACTTT. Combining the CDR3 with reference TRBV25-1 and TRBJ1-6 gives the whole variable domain EADIYQTPRYLVIGTGKKITLECSQTMGHDKMYWYQQDPGMELHLIHYSYGVNSTEKGDLSSESTVSRIRTEHFPLTLESARPSHTSQYLCASSRNSPLHFGNGTRLTVT.

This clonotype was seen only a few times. Here the CDR3 reads CASSIWGQGSNQPQHF. CDR3 in DNA: TGTGCCAGTAGTATTTGGGGACAGGGTTCTAATCAGCCCCAGCATTTT. The chain joins TRBV19 to TRBJ1-5; 9 bases are shared with TRBD1. This CDR3 comprises 16 residues. The trim removed 3 bases at V and 4 bases at J, leaving 7 bases unmatched. Germline V gives CDR1 LNHDA, CDR2 SQIVND (reference sequence).

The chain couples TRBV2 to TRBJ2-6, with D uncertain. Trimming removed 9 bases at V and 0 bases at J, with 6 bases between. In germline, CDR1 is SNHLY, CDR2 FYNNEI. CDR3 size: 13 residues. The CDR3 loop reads CARGSSGANVLTF. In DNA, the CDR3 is TGTGCCAGGGGAAGCTCTGGGGCCAACGTCCTGACTTTC.

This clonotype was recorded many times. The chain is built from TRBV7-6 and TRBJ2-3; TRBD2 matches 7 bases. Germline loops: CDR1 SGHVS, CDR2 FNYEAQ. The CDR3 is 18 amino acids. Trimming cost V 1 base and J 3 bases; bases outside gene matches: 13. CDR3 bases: TGTGCCAGCAGCTTAGGGGCGCCAAAGCGGGGACGGACAGATACGCAGTATTTT. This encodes CASSLGAPKRGRTDTQYF.

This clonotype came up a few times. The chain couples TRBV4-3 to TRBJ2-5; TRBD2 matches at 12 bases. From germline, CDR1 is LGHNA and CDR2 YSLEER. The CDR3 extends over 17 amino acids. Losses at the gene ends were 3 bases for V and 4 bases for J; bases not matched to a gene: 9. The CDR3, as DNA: TGCGCCAGCAGCCAGAGGCTAGCGGGAGGGTATGGAGAGACCCAGTACTTC. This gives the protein CASSQRLAGGYGETQYF.

For the CDR3, the DNA is TGTGCCAGCAGCCCCCGGGACAGTCACTACGAGCAGTACTTC. It codes for CASSPRDSHYEQYF. The rearrangement joins TRBV7-2 to TRBJ2-7, with 7 bases aligning to TRBD1. The CDR3 extends over 14 amino acids. In germline, CDR1 is SGHTA, CDR2 FQGNSA. Trimming at V came to 5 bases and at J to 3 bases, leaving 7 bases not matched to a gene.

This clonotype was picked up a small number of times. Here the CDR3 reads CASSLGGRGGGGEQFF. The CDR3 DNA reads TGTGCCAGCAGCTTAGGGGGCCGCGGGGGCGGAGGTGAGCAGTTCTTC. The rearrangement links TRBV7-4 to TRBJ2-1, with D tentatively TRBD2 (7 bases). Trimming cost V 1 base and J 9 bases, with 19 bases left between them. The CDR3 runs to 16 residues. Germline V lookup: CDR1 SGHVT, CDR2 SQSDAQ.

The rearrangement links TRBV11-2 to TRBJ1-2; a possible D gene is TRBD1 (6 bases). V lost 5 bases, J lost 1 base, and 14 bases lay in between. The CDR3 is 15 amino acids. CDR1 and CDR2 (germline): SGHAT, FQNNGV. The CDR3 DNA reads TGTGCCAGCAGCCCGGACAGAACAATTAACTATGGCTACACCTTC. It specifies CASSPDRTINYGYTF.

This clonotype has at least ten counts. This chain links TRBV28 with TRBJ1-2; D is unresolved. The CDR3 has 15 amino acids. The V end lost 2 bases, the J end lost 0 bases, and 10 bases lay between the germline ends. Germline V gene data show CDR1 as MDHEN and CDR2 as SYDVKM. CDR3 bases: TGTGCCAGCAGTTTAAATTCGGGAACTAACTATGGCTACACCTTC. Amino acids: CASSLNSGTNYGYTF.

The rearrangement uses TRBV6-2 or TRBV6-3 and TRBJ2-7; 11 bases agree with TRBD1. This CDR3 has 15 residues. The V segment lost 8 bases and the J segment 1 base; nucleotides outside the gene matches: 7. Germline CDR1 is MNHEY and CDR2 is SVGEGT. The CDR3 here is CASQPGTGGSYEQYV. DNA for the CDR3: TGTGCCAGCCAACCAGGGACAGGGGGGTCCTACGAGCAGTACGTC.